These 4 T cell receptor beta chains share one sample of origin, sequenced in a study of identical twins. TCRdb redid the calling of the 5' RACE reads with MiXCR, one entry per CDR3 protein. The sample shows 1.5 million to 2 million distinct CDR3 sequences, about 30% of them seen only once. Sample: cord blood. The receptors originated from a newborn girl in good health.

The count of this clonotype is one. The V call is TRBV20-1, the J call TRBJ1-3, with 10 bases fitting TRBD1. The CDR3 sequence is 14 residues long. Germline loops: CDR1 DFQATT, CDR2 SNEGSKA (reference sequence). V lost 4 bases and J lost 3; bases outside the gene matches: 3. Written as DNA, the CDR3 is TGCAGTGCTACAGACAGGGGGCTTGGAAACACCATATATTTT. This codes for CSATDRGLGNTIYF.

This chain uses TRBV7-2 with TRBJ2-2; no reliable D call. The V gene lost 0 bases and the J gene lost 1 base, with 9 bases spanning the gap. The CDR3 is 16 residues long. Germline CDR1 reads SGHTA; CDR2 reads FQGNSA. CDR3 sequence reads: CASSLALLGNTGELFF. CDR3 DNA sequence: TGTGCCAGCAGCTTAGCCCTCTTAGGGAACACCGGGGAGCTGTTTTTT. The whole variable domain, filled in from reference TRBV7-2 and TRBJ2-2, reads GAGVSQSPSNKVTEKGKDVELRCDPISGHTALYWYRQSLGQGLEFLIYFQGNSAPDKSGLPSDRFSAERTGGSVSTLTIQRTQQEDSAVYLCASSLALLGNTGELFFGEGSRLTVL.

The rearrangement links TRBV27 to TRBJ2-1, with 9 positions matching TRBD2. The J call may be in error: the DNA end matches TRBJ2-7 better. CDR3 length: 15 residues. Germline V gene data show CDR1 as MNHEY and CDR2 as SMNVEV (reference sequence). In nucleotides, the CDR3 is TGTGCCAGCCCCTATATGACTAGCGGCTACAATGAGCAGTACTTC. Translated: CASPYMTSGYNEQYF.

A remark on this clonotype: A read error may produce the germline difference seen at one junction end. This rearrangement joins TRBV6-6 to TRBJ1-4; D uncertain. CDR1 and CDR2 (germline): MNHNY, SVGAGI (reference sequence). CDR3 length: 12 residues. The CDR3 coding sequence is TGTGCCAGCAGTCCCAGGAATGAAAAACCGTTTTTT. It is translated as CASSPRNEKPFF.